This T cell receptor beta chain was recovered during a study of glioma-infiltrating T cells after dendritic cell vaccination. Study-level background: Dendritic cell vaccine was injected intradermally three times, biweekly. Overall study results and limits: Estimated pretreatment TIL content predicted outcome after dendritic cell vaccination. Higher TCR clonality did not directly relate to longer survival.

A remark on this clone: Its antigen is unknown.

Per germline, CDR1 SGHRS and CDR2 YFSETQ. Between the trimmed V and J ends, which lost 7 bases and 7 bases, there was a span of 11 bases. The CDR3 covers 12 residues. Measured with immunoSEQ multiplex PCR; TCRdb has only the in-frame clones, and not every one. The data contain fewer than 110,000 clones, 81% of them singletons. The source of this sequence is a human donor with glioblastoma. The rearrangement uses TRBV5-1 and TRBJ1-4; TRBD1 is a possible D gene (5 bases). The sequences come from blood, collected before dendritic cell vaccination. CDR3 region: CASQGVIEKLFF. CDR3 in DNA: TGCGCCAGCCAGGGTGTTATTGAAAAACTGTTTTTT.